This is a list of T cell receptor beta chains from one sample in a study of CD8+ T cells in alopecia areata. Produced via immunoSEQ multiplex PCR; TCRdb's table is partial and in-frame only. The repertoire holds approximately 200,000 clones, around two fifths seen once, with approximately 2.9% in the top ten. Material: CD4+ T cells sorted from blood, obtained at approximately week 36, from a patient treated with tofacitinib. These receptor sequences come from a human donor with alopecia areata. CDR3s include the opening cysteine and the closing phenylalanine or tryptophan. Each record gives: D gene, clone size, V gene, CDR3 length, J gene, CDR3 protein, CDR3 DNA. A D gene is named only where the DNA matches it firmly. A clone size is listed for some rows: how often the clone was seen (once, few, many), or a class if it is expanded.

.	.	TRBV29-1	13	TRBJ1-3	CSVEQGLGNTIYF	TGCAGCGTTGAACAGGGTCTTGGAAACACCATATATTTT
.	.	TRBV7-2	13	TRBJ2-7	CASSLLNPAEQYF	TGTGCCAGCAGCCTTCTTAACCCGGCCGAGCAGTACTTC
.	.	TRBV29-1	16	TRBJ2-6	CSVRGLGASGANVLTF	TGCAGCGTTAGGGGCTTAGGGGCTTCTGGGGCCAACGTCCTGACTTTC
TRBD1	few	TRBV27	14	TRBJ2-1	CASSRQGGHNEQFF	TGTGCCAGCAGCCGACAGGGGGGCCACAATGAGCAGTTCTTC
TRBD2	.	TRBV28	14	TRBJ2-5	CASSTSGSGETQYF	TGTGCCAGCAGCACTAGCGGGAGTGGGGAGACCCAGTACTTC
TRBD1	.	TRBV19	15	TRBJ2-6	CASSPDRAGANVLTF	TGTGCCAGTAGTCCCGACAGGGCCGGGGCCAACGTCCTGACTTTC
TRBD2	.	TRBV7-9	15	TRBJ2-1	CASSFGLAGGSEQFF	TGTGCCAGCAGCTTCGGACTAGCGGGAGGGAGTGAGCAGTTCTTC
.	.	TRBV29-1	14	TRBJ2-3	CSVVPEGHTDTQYF	TGCAGCGTTGTCCCAGAGGGGCACACAGATACGCAGTATTTT
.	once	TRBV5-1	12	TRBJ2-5	CASSLDSETQYF	TGCGCCAGCAGCTTGGATTCTGAGACCCAGTACTTC
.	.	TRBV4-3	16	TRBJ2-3	CASSQEGHRATDTQYF	TGCGCCAGCAGCCAAGAGGGACATAGAGCAACAGATACGCAGTATTTT
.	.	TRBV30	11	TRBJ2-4	CAWRAHNIQYF	TGTGCCTGGAGGGCGCACAACATTCAGTACTTC
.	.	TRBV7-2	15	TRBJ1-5	CASSLGDYSNQPQHF	TGTGCCAGCAGCTTAGGAGATTATAGCAATCAGCCCCAGCATTTT